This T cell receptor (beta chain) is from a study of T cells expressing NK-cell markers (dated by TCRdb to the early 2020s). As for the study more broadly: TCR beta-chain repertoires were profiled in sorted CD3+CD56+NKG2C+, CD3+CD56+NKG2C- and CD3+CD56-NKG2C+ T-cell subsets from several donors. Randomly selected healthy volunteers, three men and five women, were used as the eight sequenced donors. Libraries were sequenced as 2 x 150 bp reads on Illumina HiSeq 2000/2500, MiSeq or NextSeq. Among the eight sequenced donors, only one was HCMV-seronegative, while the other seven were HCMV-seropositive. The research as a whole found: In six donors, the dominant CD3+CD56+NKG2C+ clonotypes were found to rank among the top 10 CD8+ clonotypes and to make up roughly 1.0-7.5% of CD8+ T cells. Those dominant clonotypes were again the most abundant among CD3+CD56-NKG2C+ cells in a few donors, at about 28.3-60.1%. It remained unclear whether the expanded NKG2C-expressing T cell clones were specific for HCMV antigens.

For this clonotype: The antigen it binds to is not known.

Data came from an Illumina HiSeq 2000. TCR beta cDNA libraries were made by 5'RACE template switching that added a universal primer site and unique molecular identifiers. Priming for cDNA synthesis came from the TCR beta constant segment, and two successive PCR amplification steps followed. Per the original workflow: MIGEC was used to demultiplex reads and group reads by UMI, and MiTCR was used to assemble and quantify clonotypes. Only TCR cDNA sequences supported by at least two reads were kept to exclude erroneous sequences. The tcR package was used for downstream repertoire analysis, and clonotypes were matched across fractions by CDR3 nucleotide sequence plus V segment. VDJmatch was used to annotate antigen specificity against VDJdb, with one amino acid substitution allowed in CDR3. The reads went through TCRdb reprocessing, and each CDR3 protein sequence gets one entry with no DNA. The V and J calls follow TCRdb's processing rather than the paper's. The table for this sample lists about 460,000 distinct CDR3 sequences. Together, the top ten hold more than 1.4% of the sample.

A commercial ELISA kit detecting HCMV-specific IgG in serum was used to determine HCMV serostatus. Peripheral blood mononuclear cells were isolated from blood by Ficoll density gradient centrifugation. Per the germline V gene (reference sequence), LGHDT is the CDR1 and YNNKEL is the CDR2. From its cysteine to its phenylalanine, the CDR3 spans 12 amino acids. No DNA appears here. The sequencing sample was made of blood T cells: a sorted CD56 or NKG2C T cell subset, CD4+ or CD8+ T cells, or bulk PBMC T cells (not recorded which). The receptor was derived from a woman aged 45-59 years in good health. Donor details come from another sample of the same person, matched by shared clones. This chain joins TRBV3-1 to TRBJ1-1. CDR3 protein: CASRRVEGEAFF.